Listed below are T cell receptor beta chains from one sample, sequenced in a study of response to subunit inactivated influenza vaccine. TCRdb reanalysed the RT-PCR reads using MiXCR and keeps one entry per CDR3 protein. The sample shows 800,000 to 1,000,000 distinct CDR3 sequences, less than 25% of them seen only once. The sequences come from PBMCs from blood, collected 5 days after vaccination. These receptors originate from a man aged 50 to 59 who received an inactivated influenza vaccine. Both conserved end residues are part of each CDR3. The D gene is left open where the match is weak. Clone size is shown for a subset of rows, as once, few, many or a class of expanded clone.

clone_size,v_call,d_call,j_call,cdr3_aa,cdr3_nt
.,TRBV24-1,TRBD1,TRBJ2-5,CATSDRQGLVETQYF,TGTGCCACCAGTGACCGACAGGGGTTAGTAGAGACCCAGTACTTC
.,TRBV12-3/TRBV12-4,.,TRBJ2-4,CASSDDSRDIQYF,TGTGCCAGCAGCGACGACTCGCGAGACATTCAGTACTTC
.,TRBV18,.,TRBJ2-1,CASSPVHSAYYNEQFF,TGTGCCAGCTCACCTGTGCATTCGGCATACTACAATGAGCAGTTCTTC
few,TRBV21-1,.,TRBJ2-5,CASTKGARKETQYF,TGTGCCAGCACCAAGGGGGCTAGGAAAGAGACCCAGTACTTC
few,TRBV5-1,.,TRBJ2-3,CASYRWGATDTQYF,TGCGCCAGTTACAGATGGGGGGCGACAGATACGCAGTATTTT
.,TRBV5-1,.,TRBJ1-1,CASSLEFGGRTEAFF,TGCGCCAGCAGCTTGGAGTTCGGGGGAAGGACTGAAGCTTTCTTT
.,TRBV29-1,.,TRBJ1-2,CSVEDPGSNYGYTF,TGCAGCGTTGAAGACCCAGGGTCCAACTATGGCTACACCTTC
few,TRBV11-2,.,TRBJ2-7,CASSQGPTAEQYF,TGTGCCAGCAGCCAGGGACCTACCGCCGAGCAGTACTTC
.,TRBV20-1,.,TRBJ1-1,CSAREGAVNTEAFF,TGCAGTGCTAGAGAAGGGGCAGTGAACACTGAAGCTTTCTTT
.,TRBV7-2,.,TRBJ2-5,CASSSNALQQETQYF,TGTGCCAGCAGCTCTAACGCACTCCAACAAGAGACCCAGTACTTC
many,TRBV6-5,.,TRBJ1-5,CASSYLGSNQPQHF,TGTGCCAGCAGTTATTTGGGTAGCAATCAGCCCCAGCATTTT
.,TRBV24-1,TRBD1,TRBJ1-5,CATSEGTGIGQPQHF,TGTGCCACCAGTGAAGGGACAGGGATAGGACAGCCCCAGCATTTT
.,TRBV5-6,.,TRBJ1-1,CASSLGRVGAEAFF,TGTGCCAGCAGCTTGGGTCGGGTAGGAGCTGAAGCTTTCTTT
.,TRBV12-3/TRBV12-4,.,TRBJ2-7,CASRPELDSYEQYF,TGTGCCAGCAGACCAGAACTAGACTCCTACGAGCAGTACTTC
many,TRBV6-5,TRBD1,TRBJ1-2,CASSYFSGQGLRGGYTF,TGTGCCAGCAGTTACTTCTCGGGACAGGGATTGCGGGGCGGCTACACCTTC
.,TRBV6-5,TRBD1,TRBJ2-2,CASSYRGPNTGELFF,TGTGCCAGCAGTTACAGGGGGCCGAACACCGGGGAGCTGTTTTTT
.,TRBV24-1,.,TRBJ2-3,CATRGGSTDTQYF,TGTGCCACCCGGGGCGGCAGCACAGATACGCAGTATTTT
.,TRBV5-1,.,TRBJ2-1,CASSFQERNEQFF,TGCGCCAGCAGCTTTCAGGAGCGCAATGAGCAGTTCTTC
.,TRBV12-3/TRBV12-4,TRBD1,TRBJ2-3,CASSLGQRTQYF,TGTGCCAGCAGTTTGGGACAGAGAACGCAGTATTTT
many,TRBV12-3/TRBV12-4,.,TRBJ2-1,CASSSGFGPYNEQFF,TGTGCCAGCAGTTCAGGGTTTGGGCCCTACAATGAGCAGTTCTTC
.,TRBV20-1,.,TRBJ2-4,CSAREDQSIQYF,TGCAGTGCTAGAGAGGACCAGAGCATTCAGTACTTC
.,TRBV7-2,TRBD2,TRBJ2-7,CASSLGTSGTRAYEQYF,TGTGCCAGCAGCCTCGGGACTAGCGGGACAAGGGCCTACGAGCAGTACTTC
many,TRBV12-3/TRBV12-4,.,TRBJ2-3,CASSQGWWVSTDTQYF,TGTGCCAGCAGTCAAGGGTGGTGGGTGAGCACAGATACGCAGTATTTT
few,TRBV2,TRBD1,TRBJ1-1,CACRGLNTEAFF,TGTGCCTGTAGGGGGCTGAACACTGAAGCTTTCTTT
.,TRBV7-9,.,TRBJ2-1,CASSPRVGQQHNEQFF,TGTGCCAGCAGCCCCCGGGTAGGGCAGCAACACAATGAGCAGTTCTTC
.,TRBV4-2,.,TRBJ1-5,CASSQDLTVSNQPQHF,TGTGCCAGCAGCCAAGATCTCACAGTAAGCAATCAGCCCCAGCATTTT
few,TRBV12-3/TRBV12-4,.,TRBJ2-3,CASKASSDTQYF,TGTGCCAGCAAGGCTAGCTCAGATACGCAGTATTTT
few,TRBV5-1,.,TRBJ2-7,CASSSQPTYEQYF,TGCGCCAGCAGCTCCCAGCCGACCTACGAGCAGTACTTC
once,TRBV20-1,TRBD2,TRBJ2-7,CSASSLAGAYEQYF,TGCAGTGCTAGCAGCCTAGCGGGGGCCTACGAGCAGTACTTC
.,TRBV7-2,TRBD1,TRBJ2-1,CASSLQGQGAYEQFF,TGTGCCAGCAGCCTCCAAGGACAGGGGGCATATGAGCAGTTCTTC
few,TRBV5-1,.,TRBJ2-3,CASSFLDGSDTQYF,TGCGCCAGCAGCTTCTTGGACGGATCAGATACGCAGTATTTT
.,TRBV4-3,TRBD2,TRBJ2-2,CASSQELAGTGELFF,TGCGCCAGCAGCCAAGAGCTAGCGGGAACCGGGGAGCTGTTTTTT
few,TRBV18,.,TRBJ2-3,CASSPTNLLADTQYF,TGTGCCAGCTCACCAACTAACTTACTAGCAGATACGCAGTATTTT
many,TRBV13,.,TRBJ1-1,CASSLEGDTEAFF,TGTGCCAGCAGCTTAGAAGGGGACACTGAAGCTTTCTTT
once,TRBV3-1,TRBD2,TRBJ2-7,CASSQAGTSTYEQYF,TGTGCCAGCAGCCAAGCCGGGACTAGCACCTACGAGCAGTACTTC
few,TRBV13,.,TRBJ2-7,CASSSRPPARDYEQYF,TGTGCCAGCAGCTCCAGACCCCCAGCCAGGGACTACGAGCAGTACTTC
few,TRBV6-2/TRBV6-3,.,TRBJ1-2,CASSGGPRYTF,TGTGCCAGCAGTGGAGGCCCGCGCTACACCTTC
few,TRBV9,.,TRBJ1-1,CASSPSRWGSRAFF,TGTGCCAGCAGCCCGTCGCGGTGGGGTTCTCGAGCTTTCTTT
.,TRBV7-8,TRBD2,TRBJ2-7,CASSFEKTGLVFGEQYF,TGTGCCAGCAGCTTTGAGAAAACGGGACTAGTTTTCGGCGAGCAGTACTTC
.,TRBV5-1,TRBD2,TRBJ2-1,CASSFLAGGNNEQFF,TGCGCCAGCAGCTTTCTAGCGGGAGGTAACAATGAGCAGTTCTTC
.,TRBV3-1,TRBD1,TRBJ2-7,CASTVGQGGSYEQYF,TGTGCCAGCACCGTCGGACAGGGTGGCTCCTACGAGCAGTACTTC
few,TRBV12-3/TRBV12-4,.,TRBJ1-1,CASSFGPEAFF,TGTGCCAGCAGTTTTGGCCCCGAAGCTTTCTTT
.,TRBV11-2,.,TRBJ2-2,CASSLTSSQNTGELFF,TGTGCCAGCAGCTTAACCTCTAGCCAGAACACCGGGGAGCTGTTTTTT
few,TRBV30,.,TRBJ2-3,CACTTGGDTQYF,TGTGCCTGCACTACTGGCGGGGATACGCAGTATTTT